Given below is one TCR beta chain in context. TCRdb's copy holds only in-frame clones and misses some; the assay was immunoSEQ multiplex PCR. The sample consists of roughly 69,000 clones, under 85% of them appearing once. V lost 0 bases and J 3 bases, leaving 14 bases between the germline ends. The CDR3 is 16 amino acids. The germline CDR1 and CDR2 sequences are LGHNA and YSLEER. The data were taken from a study of control samples from healthy donors and cancer patients. Sequenced input: blood. The V gene is TRBV4-3, the J gene TRBJ2-5; the D is unclear. The clonotype comes from a man between 60 and 75 years old in good health. The CDR3 DNA reads TGCGCCAGCAGCCAAGAAGTAGGTTGGCCAAAAGAGACCCAGTACTTC. It encodes CASSQEVGWPKETQYF.